A single T cell receptor beta chain is shown here with its context. Its antigen is unknown. Use of 60 Vbeta and 13 Jbeta primers characterized the PCR. The method was immunoSEQ multiplex PCR; TCRdb's version includes in-frame clones alone and lacks a portion of them. The top ten clones hold around 1.4% of a sample with approximately 200,000 clones, 65% to 90% of them seen once. The CDR3 spans 14 residues. Germline CDR1 reads LNHDA; CDR2 reads SQIVND (reference sequence). Trimming removed 3 bases at V and 5 bases at J, with 10 bases between. These data are taken from a study of cytomegalovirus exposure and HLA in healthy donors. Study results and caveats: Evidence from a later analysis indicated that most CMV-associated TCR beta chains looked HLA-restricted. Later on, a genetic analysis was performed. It linked a missense variant in DCLRE1C with V- and J-gene trimming of TCR beta. The only immune exposure information that was available was CMV serostatus.

The sample comprised PBMCs. J is TRBJ2-2 and V is TRBV19, with D uncertain. This receptor was identified in a girl aged 10-17 years in good health and CMV-seronegative. CDR3 protein: CASSITSTTGELFF. In DNA, the CDR3 is TGTGCCAGTAGTATCACCTCCACAACCGGGGAGCTGTTTTTT.